These 12 T cell receptor beta chains came from one sample sequenced in a study of response to subunit inactivated influenza vaccine. Via MiXCR, TCRdb re-called the RT-PCR reads, giving one row per CDR3 protein. The data contain some 640,000 distinct CDR3 sequences, over 11% of them singletons. The source was PBMCs from blood, collected 14 to 15 days before vaccination. Source of these receptors: a man aged 45-65 years who received an inactivated influenza vaccine.

This clonotype came up many times. The genes are TRBV7-6 and TRBJ2-3, with 13 nucleotides matching TRBD2. Germline V gives CDR1 SGHVS, CDR2 FNYEAQ. This CDR3 is 17 amino acids long. The junction had 7 bases not matched to a gene; V was cut back by 5 bases and J by 2 bases. CDR3 in DNA: TGTGCCAGCAGCCCCCGACTAGCGGGGGGACTCACAGATACGCAGTATTTT. As protein: CASSPRLAGGLTDTQYF.

CDR3 sequence: CSATSGRGYNEQFF. CDR3 sequence (DNA): TGCAGTGCAACTAGCGGGAGGGGGTACAATGAGCAGTTCTTC. The rearrangement links TRBV20-1 to TRBJ2-1; TRBD2 matches at 13 bases. J gave up 4 bases and V 6 bases, and 3 bases lay outside the gene matches. The CDR3 runs to 14 residues. Germline V gives CDR1 DFQATT, CDR2 SNEGSKA (reference sequence).

This clonotype has more than one count but fewer than ten. This chain uses TRBV11-2 with TRBJ2-7; the D gene is possibly TRBD2 (6 bases). Germline lookup yields CDR1 SGHAT and CDR2 FQNNGV. This CDR3 is 12 amino acids long. V lost 4 bases to trimming and J lost 9 bases, with 13 bases between them. This CDR3 is CASSSPPGGQYF. The CDR3 nucleotides are TGTGCCAGCAGCTCACCTCCCGGGGGGCAGTACTTC. Full variable domain (remainder filled in from reference TRBV11-2 and TRBJ2-7): EAGVAQSPRYKIIEKRQSVAFWCNPISGHATLYWYQQILGQGPKLLIQFQNNGVVDDSQLPKDRFSAERLKGVDSTLKIQPAKLEDSAVYLCASSSPPGGQYFGPGTRLTVT.

This clonotype has a handful of counts. The chain links TRBV4-3 to TRBJ1-2; 10 bases are a match to TRBD1. This CDR3 contains 15 residues. Germline-derived CDR1 and CDR2 are LGHNA and YSLEER. Unmatched junction bases numbered 2, after V lost 0 bases and J lost 4 bases. CDR3 region: CASSQEGQGFYGYTF. In DNA form, the CDR3 reads TGCGCCAGCAGCCAAGAGGGACAGGGGTTCTATGGCTACACCTTC.

In this sample, this clonotype turned up a few times. This chain links TRBV5-1 with TRBJ2-3; 9 bases match TRBD1. Germline-derived CDR1 and CDR2 are SGHRS and YFSETQ. V was clipped by 0 bases and J by 2 bases; unmatched bases: 7. The CDR3 runs to 17 residues. The CDR3 DNA is TGCGCCAGCAGCTTGGCCCGGACAGGGGCGACCACAGATACGCAGTATTTT. It translates to CASSLARTGATTDTQYF.

This chain connects TRBV5-5 to TRBJ2-1; D is tentatively TRBD1 or TRBD2 (5 bases each). Germline V lookup: CDR1 SGHKS, CDR2 YYEKEE (reference sequence). This CDR3 region has 14 residues. Trimming removed 0 bases from V and 7 bases from J, with 11 bases in between. This CDR3 reads CASSLDGTTNEQFF. The CDR3, as DNA: TGTGCCAGCAGCTTGGATGGGACGACTAATGAGCAGTTCTTC. Full variable domain (remainder filled in from reference TRBV5-5 and TRBJ2-1): DAGVTQSPTHLIKTRGQQVTLRCSPISGHKSVSWYQQVLGQGPQFIFQYYEKEERGRGNFPDRFSARQFPNYSSELNVNALLLGDSALYLCASSLDGTTNEQFFGPGTRLTVL.

This clonotype was found many times. This chain joins TRBV7-9 and TRBJ1-5, with D uncertain. Germline CDR1 reads SEHNR; CDR2 reads FQNEAQ (reference sequence). The CDR3 consists of 12 residues. V lost 1 base to trimming and J lost 5 bases, with 3 bases between them. The CDR3 reads CASSLVDQPQHF. The CDR3 DNA reads TGTGCCAGCAGCTTAGTGGATCAGCCCCAGCATTTT.

This clonotype turned up a few times. The rearrangement links TRBV20-1 to TRBJ2-6; the D call may be TRBD1 or TRBD2 (6 bases each). V gave up 5 bases and J gave up 8 bases, with 19 bases separating them. The CDR3 covers 15 residues. Germline-derived CDR1 and CDR2 are DFQATT and SNEGSKA (reference sequence). In DNA, the CDR3 is TGCAGTGCTGGGGCAGTGTCCGGGGGCTCCAACGTCCTGACTTTC. It is translated as CSAGAVSGGSNVLTF.

This clonotype was recorded many times. This sequence joins TRBV5-1 and TRBJ2-2, with 8 bases matching TRBD2. The CDR3 loop spans 16 amino acids. Germline V gene sequence: CDR1 SGHRS, CDR2 YFSETQ. With V trimmed by 3 bases and J by 0 bases, 4 bases remained unmatched. CDR3 DNA: TGCGCCAGCAGCTCAGGACTAGCCTCGAACACCGGGGAGCTGTTTTTT. Translation gives CASSSGLASNTGELFF.

This clonotype was recorded at least ten times. The V and J genes are TRBV18 and TRBJ2-5, with TRBD1 matching 7 bases. The junction had 0 bases not matched to a gene; V was cut back by 4 bases and J by 1 base. Per germline, CDR1 KGHSH and CDR2 LQKENI. The CDR3 extends over 13 amino acids. The CDR3 nucleotides are TGTGCCAGCTCACAGGGGGCCCAAGAGACCCAGTACTTC. Protein product: CASSQGAQETQYF.

J is TRBJ2-2 and V is TRBV10-3, with 7 bases aligning to TRBD2. The length of the CDR3 is 16 residues. V trimming: 2 bases; J trimming: 3 bases; junction bases outside the gene matches: 6. CDR1 is ENHRY, CDR2 SYGVKD, per germline. The CDR3 DNA reads TGTGCCATCAGTGAGGGGGGGGGACTTTACACCGGGGAGCTGTTTTTT. Its translation is CAISEGGGLYTGELFF.

This clonotype was detected a few times. The rearrangement joins TRBV27 to TRBJ1-6; D is ambiguous. The CDR3 consists of 14 residues. Germline V gives CDR1 MNHEY, CDR2 SMNVEV (reference sequence). The ends were cut back, 5 bases at V and 11 bases at J, with 16 bases in the middle. CDR3 protein: CASSPSRDSTPLHF. CDR3 DNA sequence: TGTGCCAGCAGTCCCTCAAGAGATAGCACACCCCTCCACTTT.